The sequence of this TCR beta chain was determined in a study of T cell responses to AZD1222 COVID-19 vaccine. J lost 8 bases, V lost 4 bases, and 11 bases had no gene match. The germline gives CDR1 SGDLS, CDR2 YYNGEE. The CDR3 sequence is 14 residues long. Using immunoSEQ multiplex PCR, the repertoire was profiled, and TCRdb retains in-frame clones only, with some absent. The repertoire holds roughly 150,000 clones, about 91% seen once, with over 3% in the top ten. The specimen comprised peripheral blood, sampled 28 days after the second AZD1222 dose. The TCR comes from an adult who received the AZD1222 COVID-19 vaccine. The chain links TRBV9 to TRBJ1-2, with TRBD1 identical over 7 bases. CDR3 sequence reads: CASSSRTGGGGYTF. DNA of the CDR3: TGTGCCAGCAGCTCCCGGACAGGCGGGGGAGGCTACACCTTC.